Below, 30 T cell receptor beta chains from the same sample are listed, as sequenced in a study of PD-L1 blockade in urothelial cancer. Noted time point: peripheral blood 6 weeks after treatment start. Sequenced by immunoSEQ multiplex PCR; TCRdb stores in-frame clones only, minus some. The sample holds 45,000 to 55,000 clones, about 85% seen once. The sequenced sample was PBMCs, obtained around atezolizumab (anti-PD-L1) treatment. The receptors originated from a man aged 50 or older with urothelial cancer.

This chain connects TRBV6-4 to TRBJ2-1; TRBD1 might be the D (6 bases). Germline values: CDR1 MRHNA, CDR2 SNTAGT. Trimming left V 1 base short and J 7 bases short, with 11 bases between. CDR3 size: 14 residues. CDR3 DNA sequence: TGTGCCAGCAGTGACTTGGGGGCCGGGAATGAGCAGTTCTTC. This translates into CASSDLGAGNEQFF.

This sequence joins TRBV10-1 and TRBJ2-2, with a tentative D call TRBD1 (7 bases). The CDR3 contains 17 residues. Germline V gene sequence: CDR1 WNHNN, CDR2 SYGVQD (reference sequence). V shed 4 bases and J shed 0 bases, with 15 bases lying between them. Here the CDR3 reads CASSAPGGFANTGELFF. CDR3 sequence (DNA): TGCGCCAGCAGTGCGCCAGGGGGGTTCGCGAACACCGGGGAGCTGTTTTTT.

The CDR3, as DNA: TGTGCCAGTAGTAAAGACGTCCTAAATTCACCCCTCCACTTT. Residues: CASSKDVLNSPLHF. V and J are TRBV19 and TRBJ1-6; D ambiguous. The germline V and J ends were trimmed by 4 bases and 7 bases, with 11 bases remaining between them. Germline V CDR1 and CDR2: LNHDA, SQIVND (reference sequence). The CDR3 spans 14 residues. The full variable domain, its missing parts supplied by reference TRBV19 and TRBJ1-6, is DGGITQSPKYLFRKEGQNVTLSCEQNLNHDAMYWYRQDPGQGLRLIYYSQIVNDFQKGDIAEGYSVSREKKESFPLTVTSAQKNPTAFYLCASSKDVLNSPLHFGNGTRLTVT.

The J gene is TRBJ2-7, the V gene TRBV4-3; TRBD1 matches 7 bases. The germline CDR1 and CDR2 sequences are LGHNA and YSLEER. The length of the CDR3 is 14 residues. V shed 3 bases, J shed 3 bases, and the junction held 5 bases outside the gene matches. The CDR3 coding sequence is TGCGCCAGCAGCCACCACAGGGGCGACTACGAGCAGTACTTC. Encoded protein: CASSHHRGDYEQYF.

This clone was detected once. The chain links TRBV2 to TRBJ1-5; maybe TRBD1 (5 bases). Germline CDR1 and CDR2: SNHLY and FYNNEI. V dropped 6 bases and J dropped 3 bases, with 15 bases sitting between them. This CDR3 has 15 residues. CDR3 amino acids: CASSHSQGSNQPQHF. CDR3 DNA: TGTGCCAGCAGCCATAGCCAGGGTTCCAATCAGCCCCAGCATTTT. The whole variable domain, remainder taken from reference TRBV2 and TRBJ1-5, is EPEVTQTPSHQVTQMGQEVILRCVPISNHLYFYWYRQILGQKVEFLVSFYNNEISEKSEIFDDQFSVERPDGSNFTLKIRSTKLEDSAMYFCASSHSQGSNQPQHFGDGTRLSIL.

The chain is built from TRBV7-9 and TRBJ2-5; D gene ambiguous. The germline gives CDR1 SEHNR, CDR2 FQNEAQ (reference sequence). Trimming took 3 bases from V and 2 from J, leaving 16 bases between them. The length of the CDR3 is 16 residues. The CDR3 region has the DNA TGTGCCAGCAGCTTGGCTTCGGCAGCGAGGCAAGAGACCCAGTACTTC. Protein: CASSLASAARQETQYF.

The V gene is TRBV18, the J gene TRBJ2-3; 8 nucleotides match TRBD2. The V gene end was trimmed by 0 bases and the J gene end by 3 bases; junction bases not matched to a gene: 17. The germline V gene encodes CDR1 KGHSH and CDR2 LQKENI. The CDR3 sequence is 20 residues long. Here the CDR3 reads CASSPPNRGGVQLSTDTQYF. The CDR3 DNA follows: TGTGCCAGCTCACCACCGAATCGGGGGGGCGTTCAGTTATCGACAGATACGCAGTATTTT. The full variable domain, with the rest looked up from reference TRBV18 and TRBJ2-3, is NAGVMQNPRHLVRRRGQEARLRCSPMKGHSHVYWYRQLPEEGLKFMVYLQKENIIDESGMPKERFSAEFPKEGPSILRIQQVVRGDSAAYFCASSPPNRGGVQLSTDTQYFGPGTRLTVL.

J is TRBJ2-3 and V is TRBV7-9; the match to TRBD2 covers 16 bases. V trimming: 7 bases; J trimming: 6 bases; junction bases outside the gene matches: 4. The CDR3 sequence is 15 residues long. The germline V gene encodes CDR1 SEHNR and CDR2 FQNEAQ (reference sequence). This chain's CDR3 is CASNTGLAGGDTQYF. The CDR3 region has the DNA TGTGCCAGCAACACGGGACTAGCGGGAGGGGATACGCAGTATTTT.

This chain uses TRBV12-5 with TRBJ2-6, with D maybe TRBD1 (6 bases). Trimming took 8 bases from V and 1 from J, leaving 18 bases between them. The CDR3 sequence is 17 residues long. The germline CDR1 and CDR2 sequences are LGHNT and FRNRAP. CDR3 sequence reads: CASSGAGVISGANVLTF. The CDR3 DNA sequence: TGTGCTAGTTCTGGGGCAGGGGTAATTTCTGGGGCCAACGTCCTGACTTTC.

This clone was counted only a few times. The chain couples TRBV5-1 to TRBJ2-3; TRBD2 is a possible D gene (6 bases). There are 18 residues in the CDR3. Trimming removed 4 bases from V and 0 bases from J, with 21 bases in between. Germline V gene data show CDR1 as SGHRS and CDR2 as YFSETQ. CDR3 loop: CASSIAGFHGGSTDTQYF. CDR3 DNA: TGCGCCAGCAGCATCGCCGGGTTCCATGGAGGGAGCACAGATACGCAGTATTTT.

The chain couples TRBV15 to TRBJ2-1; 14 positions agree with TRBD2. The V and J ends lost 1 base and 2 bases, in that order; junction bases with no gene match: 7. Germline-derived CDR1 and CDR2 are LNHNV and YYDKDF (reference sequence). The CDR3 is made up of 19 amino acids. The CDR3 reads CATSRVTSGRVPTYNEQFF. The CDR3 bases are TGTGCCACCAGCAGAGTGACTAGCGGGAGGGTTCCTACCTACAATGAGCAGTTCTTC.

The CDR3: CASSIPGQGEETQYF. CDR3 coding DNA: TGTGCCAGTAGTATTCCGGGACAGGGGGAAGAGACCCAGTACTTC. The rearrangement joins TRBV19 to TRBJ2-5, with 11 nucleotides matching TRBD1. The J segment lost 3 bases and the V segment lost 3 bases, leaving 3 bases of the junction unmatched. Germline V gene data show CDR1 as LNHDA and CDR2 as SQIVND (reference sequence). The CDR3 runs to 15 residues.

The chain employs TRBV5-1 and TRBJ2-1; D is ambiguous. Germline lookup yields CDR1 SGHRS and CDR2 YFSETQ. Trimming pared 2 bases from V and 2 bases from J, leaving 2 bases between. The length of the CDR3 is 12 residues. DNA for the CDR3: TGCGCCAGCAGCTTCACCTACAATGAGCAGTTCTTC. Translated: CASSFTYNEQFF. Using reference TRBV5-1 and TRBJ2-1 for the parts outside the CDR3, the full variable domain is KAGVTQTPRYLIKTRGQQVTLSCSPISGHRSVSWYQQTPGQGLQFLFEYFSETQRNKGNFPGRFSGRQFSNSRSEMNVSTLELGDSALYLCASSFTYNEQFFGPGTRLTVL.

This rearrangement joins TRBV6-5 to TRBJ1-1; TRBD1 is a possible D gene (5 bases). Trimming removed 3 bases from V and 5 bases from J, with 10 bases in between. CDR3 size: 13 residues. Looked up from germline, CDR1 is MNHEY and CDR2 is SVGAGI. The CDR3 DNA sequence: TGTGCCAGCAGTTATGACGGGGGGACTGAAGCTTTCTTT. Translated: CASSYDGGTEAFF.

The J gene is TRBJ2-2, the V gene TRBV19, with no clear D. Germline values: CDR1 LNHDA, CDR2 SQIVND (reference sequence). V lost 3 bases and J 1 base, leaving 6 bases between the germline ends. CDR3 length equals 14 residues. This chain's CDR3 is CASSISVNTGELFF. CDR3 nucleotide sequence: TGTGCCAGTAGTATTTCCGTGAACACCGGGGAGCTGTTTTTT. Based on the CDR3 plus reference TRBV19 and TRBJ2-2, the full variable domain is DGGITQSPKYLFRKEGQNVTLSCEQNLNHDAMYWYRQDPGQGLRLIYYSQIVNDFQKGDIAEGYSVSREKKESFPLTVTSAQKNPTAFYLCASSISVNTGELFFGEGSRLTVL.

CDR3 DNA: TGTGCCAGCAGTTATTCGACAGAACAGCCCCAGCATTTT. Translation gives CASSYSTEQPQHF. The rearrangement links TRBV6-5 to TRBJ1-5, with D tentatively TRBD1 (5 bases). V lost 3 bases, J lost 7 bases, and 10 bases lay in between. This CDR3 spans 13 amino acids. CDR1 is MNHEY and CDR2 is SVGAGI in the germline V gene.

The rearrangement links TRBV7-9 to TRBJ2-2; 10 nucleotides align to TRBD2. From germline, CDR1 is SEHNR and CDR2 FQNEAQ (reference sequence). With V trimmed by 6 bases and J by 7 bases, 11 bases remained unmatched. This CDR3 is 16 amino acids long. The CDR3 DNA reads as TGTGCCAGCAGTCCTTCTAGCGGGAGTTCCTACGGGGAGCTGTTTTTT. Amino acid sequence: CASSPSSGSSYGELFF.

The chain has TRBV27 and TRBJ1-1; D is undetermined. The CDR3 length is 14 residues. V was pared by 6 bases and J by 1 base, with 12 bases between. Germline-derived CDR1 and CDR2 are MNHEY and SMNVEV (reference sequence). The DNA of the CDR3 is TGTGCCAGCAGCCCGGCGGGCCCGAACACTGAAGCTTTCTTT. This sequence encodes CASSPAGPNTEAFF.

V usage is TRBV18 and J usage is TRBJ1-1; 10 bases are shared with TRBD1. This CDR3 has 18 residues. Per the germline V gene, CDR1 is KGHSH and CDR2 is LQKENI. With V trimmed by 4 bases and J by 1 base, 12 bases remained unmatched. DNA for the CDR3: TGTGCCAGCTCACAGGTTCGACAGGGGGCATGGGGGAACACTGAAGCTTTCTTT. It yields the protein CASSQVRQGAWGNTEAFF.

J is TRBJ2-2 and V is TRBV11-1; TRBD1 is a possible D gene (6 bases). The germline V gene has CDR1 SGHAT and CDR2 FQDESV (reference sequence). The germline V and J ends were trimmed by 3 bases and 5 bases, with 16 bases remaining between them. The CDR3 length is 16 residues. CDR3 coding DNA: TGTGCCAGCAGCTTCGGGACAAACCATAAAACCGGGGAGCTGTTTTTT. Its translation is CASSFGTNHKTGELFF.

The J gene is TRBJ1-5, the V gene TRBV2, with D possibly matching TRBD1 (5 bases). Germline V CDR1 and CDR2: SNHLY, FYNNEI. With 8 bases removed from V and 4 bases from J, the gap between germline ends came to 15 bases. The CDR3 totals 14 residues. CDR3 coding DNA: TGTGCCAGCCATTTGGAGGGGATGAATCAGCCCCAGCATTTT. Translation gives CASHLEGMNQPQHF.

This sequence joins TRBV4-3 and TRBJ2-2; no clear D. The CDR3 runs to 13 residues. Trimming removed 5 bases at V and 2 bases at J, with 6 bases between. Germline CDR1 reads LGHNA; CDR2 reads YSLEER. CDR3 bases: TGCGCCAGCAGCGGAGACAACACCGGGGAGCTGTTTTTT. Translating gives CASSGDNTGELFF.

The CDR3 spells CASSSGQEPQHF. CDR3 coding DNA: TGTGCCAGCAGTTCAGGGCAGGAGCCCCAGCATTTT. The chain is built from TRBV6-5 and TRBJ1-5, with D perhaps TRBD1 (5 bases). V lost 4 bases and J lost 8, with 9 bases in between. The CDR3 loop spans 12 amino acids. Germline V gene data show CDR1 as MNHEY and CDR2 as SVGAGI.

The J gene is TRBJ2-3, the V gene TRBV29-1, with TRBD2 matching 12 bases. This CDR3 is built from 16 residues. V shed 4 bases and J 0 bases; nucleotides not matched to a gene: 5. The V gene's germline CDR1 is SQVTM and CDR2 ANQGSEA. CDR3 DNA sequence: TGCAGCGTTGGGGCTAGCGGGGGGGGAAGCACAGATACGCAGTATTTT. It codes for CSVGASGGGSTDTQYF.

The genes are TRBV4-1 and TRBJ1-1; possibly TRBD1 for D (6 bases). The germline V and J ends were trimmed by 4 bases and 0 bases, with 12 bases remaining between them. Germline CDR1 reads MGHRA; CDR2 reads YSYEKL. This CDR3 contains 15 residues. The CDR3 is CASSLGAGMNTEAFF. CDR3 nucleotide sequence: TGCGCCAGCAGCCTGGGGGCCGGGATGAACACTGAAGCTTTCTTT.

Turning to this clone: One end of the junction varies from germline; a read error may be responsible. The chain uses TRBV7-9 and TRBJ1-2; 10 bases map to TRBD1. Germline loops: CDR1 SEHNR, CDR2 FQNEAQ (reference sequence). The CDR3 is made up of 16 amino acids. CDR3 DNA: TGTGCCGGCAGCTTCCCGGGACAGGGGATTAACTATGGCTACACCTTC. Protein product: CAGSFPGQGINYGYTF.

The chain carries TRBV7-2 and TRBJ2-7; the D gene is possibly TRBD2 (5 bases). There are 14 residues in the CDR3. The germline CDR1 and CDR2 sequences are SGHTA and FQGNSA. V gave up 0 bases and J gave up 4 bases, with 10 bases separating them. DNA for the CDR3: TGTGCCAGCAGCTTAGCGGAGGTCCGATACGAGCAGTACTTC. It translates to CASSLAEVRYEQYF.

The CDR3 DNA sequence: TGCGCCAGCAGTGATACTAGCGGGGGCACAGATACGCAGTATTTT. Translated: CASSDTSGGTDTQYF. J is TRBJ2-3 and V is TRBV10-1, with TRBD2 matching 10 bases. The J segment lost 1 base and the V segment lost 3 bases, leaving 1 base of the junction unmatched. From germline, CDR1 is WNHNN and CDR2 SYGVQD (reference sequence). This CDR3 is built from 15 residues.

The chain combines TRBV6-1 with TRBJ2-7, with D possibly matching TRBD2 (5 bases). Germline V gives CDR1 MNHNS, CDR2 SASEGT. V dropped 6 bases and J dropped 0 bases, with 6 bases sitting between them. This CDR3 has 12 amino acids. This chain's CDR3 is CASSGDSYEQYF. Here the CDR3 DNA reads TGTGCCAGCAGCGGGGACTCCTACGAGCAGTACTTC.

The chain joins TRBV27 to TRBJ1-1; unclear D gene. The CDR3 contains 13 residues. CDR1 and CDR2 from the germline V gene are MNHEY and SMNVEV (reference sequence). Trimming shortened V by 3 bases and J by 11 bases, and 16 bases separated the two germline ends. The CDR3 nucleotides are TGTGCCAGCAGTTTCTCGAGTAAGCGGGAGGCTTTCTTT. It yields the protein CASSFSSKREAFF.